The entry below gives a single T cell receptor beta chain sequence along with its context. PCR primers comprised 60 Vbeta and 13 Jbeta primers. TCRdb's copy holds only in-frame clones and misses some; the assay was immunoSEQ multiplex PCR. The profile covers approximately 100,000 clones, with roughly 80% appearing a single time and under 3.5% taken by the ten largest. The sample is drawn from a study of cytomegalovirus exposure and HLA in healthy donors. Germline loops: CDR1 SQVTM, CDR2 ANQGSEA. The CDR3 is 13 residues long. V was pared by 7 bases and J by 4 bases, with 7 bases of the junction left unmatched.

Sequencing was performed on PBMCs. This chain links TRBV29-1 with TRBJ2-5; the match to TRBD1 covers 9 bases. The sequence was collected from a female donor in good health and CMV-seronegative. This CDR3 reads CSARQGGGETQYF. The CDR3 region has the DNA TGCAGCGCTAGACAGGGGGGGGGAGAGACCCAGTACTTC.